This T cell receptor beta chain was found in a study of blood T cell repertoires in COVID-19 (TCRdb year 2020). Context from the whole study: Samples covering the acute and convalescent phases of COVID-19 were provided by collaborators in the United States, Italy and Spain. The prospective study material was composed of cDNA or gDNA derived from T cells, B-cell-depleted T cells, or PBMCs. Subjects who had been exposed to COVID-19, were actively infected with it, or had recovered from it provided the deeply sampled blood TCRbeta repertoires that made up the dataset. The repertoires were released in a freely available public database meant as a resource for research on the immune response to SARS-CoV-2. The samples were drawn from the first 160 participants of the ongoing ImmuneRACE study and from about 1,200 subjects provided by 6 global collaborators. The sample metadata nearly always contained a de-identified subject ID, COVID-19 status, age in years and sex. Where available, HLA class I and class II types were taken from metadata supplied by the sample provider and were not determined by assay-based typing. Study-level results and caveats: The quantity of clinical and demographic metadata differed by source and by participant and was supplied without curation.

Worth noting for this clone: It lacks a known antigen. There are no base qualities to consult, and no much larger clone falls within one base.

The immunoSEQ Assay, a bias-controlled multiplex PCR, was used to amplify TCRbeta CDR3 regions from genomic DNA. In the authors' own workflow: Nucleated cell counts per sample were estimated from amplification of reference gene primers within the assay. To quantify the absolute abundance of each unique TCRbeta CDR3 rearrangement, sequence reads were collapsed and filtered. For each sample, productive Simpson clonality was calculated as the square root of Simpson's diversity index over productive rearrangements. TCRdb holds this immuneACCESS table with in-frame rearrangements only. Some clones are missing; in checked studies, unresolved V genes explain under half, and the rest has no known cause. The V and J calls and the clone size are those of that table, but D and trimming were determined from the DNA. Within this sample are 200,000 to 250,000 clones, with 86% of them counted one time only. Of the sample, 3% to 4% falls within the top ten clones.

Participants in the prospective study were aged roughly 18 to 100 years, lived in 24 United States geographic areas, and enrolled through a virtual design. In the prospective study, cohorts were assigned on the basis of participant-reported clinical history obtained from a screening survey and a study questionnaire. In the prospective study, whole blood, serum and a nasopharyngeal or oropharyngeal swab were collected from each participant by mobile phlebotomists. Over an approximately 2-month period, participants in the prospective study had the option of providing additional blood draws and questionnaires. Blood samples from the prospective study were shipped frozen or at room temperature prior to DNA extraction. As encoded in the germline V gene, CDR1 is KGHSH while CDR2 is LQKENI. CDR3 length: 16 amino acids, cysteine to phenylalanine. This entry keeps only the CDR3 DNA: 48 bases, framed from base 1. V is cut back by 5 bases and J by 9 bases, with 9 bases in the junction unmatched.

The sample was PBMCs or T cells enriched from blood (not recorded which). The clonotype originates from a woman aged 40 to 49 with acute COVID-19. Recombination connected TRBV18 to TRBJ2-1, and 14 junctional nucleotides match TRBD2. The nucleotide sequence reads TGTGCCAGCTCAGCGACTAGCGGGAGGGCATGGGGTGAGCAGTTCTTC. This is translated as CASSATSGRAWGEQFF.